This note documents a single T cell receptor beta chain sequence. The antigen remains unidentified. It was with 60 Vbeta and 13 Jbeta primers that the PCR ran. The protocol was immunoSEQ multiplex PCR, while the TCRdb copy is restricted to in-frame clones and leaves out a portion. The sample includes approximately 120,000 clones, around 80% of them seen just once. This entry is derived from a study of cytomegalovirus exposure and HLA in healthy donors. Findings and limits, study-wide: Later examination showed HLA-associated TCR beta chains had greater clonal expansion than equally common others. A likely sequencing artifact accounted for one observed cluster of highly shared sequence variants. Apart from CMV serostatus, no immune exposure information was available.

The germline gives CDR1 SGDLS, CDR2 YYNGEE. Trimming removed 4 bases from V and 2 bases from J; junction bases left unmatched: 9. The CDR3 covers 15 residues. Sequencing input: PBMCs. The rearrangement uses TRBV9 and TRBJ2-7; 7 positions match TRBD1. This receptor was obtained from a young woman in good health and CMV-seronegative. Written as DNA, the CDR3 is TGTGCCAGCAGCCACGGTGGGACAGATGCCTACGAGCAGTACTTC. This translates into CASSHGGTDAYEQYF.